This entry is about one T cell receptor (beta chain). The antigen is undetermined. This CDR3 is also generated by other DNA sequences in the sample. This sample was included in a study of Ad26.COV2.S vaccination and SARS-CoV-2 variants. Study conclusions and caveats: Recipients of either vaccine or placebo displayed similar breadth of non-spike TCRs. Spike-specific responses of CD8+ and CD4+ T cells were reported to display substantial breadth after vaccination.

Libraries were prepared by immunoSEQ multiplex PCR; TCRdb keeps only in-frame clonotypes and omits some of them. The sample holds about 350,000 clones, about 90% seen once. V gave up 3 bases and J gave up 2 bases, with 8 bases separating them. The CDR3 has 13 residues. V usage is TRBV12-3 or TRBV12-4 and J usage is TRBJ2-7; D unclear. The sequences come from peripheral blood, collected after recovery from COVID-19. This TCR derives from a human donor who had recovered from COVID-19. The DNA of the CDR3 is TGTGCCAGCAGTTTCGGCCAGACCTACGAGCAGTACTTC. This translates into CASSFGQTYEQYF.